The sequence of this TCR beta chain was determined in a study of CD8+CD57+ T cells in acquired aplastic anemia. For the study at large: Mean DNA quantity obtained from sorted CD4+ and CD8+ cells was about 3.2 ug.

Between the trimmed V and J ends, which lost 0 bases and 6 bases, there was a span of 13 bases. Germline CDR1 reads SGDLS; CDR2 reads YYNGEE. This CDR3 is built from 15 residues. Genomic DNA was employed as the template in profiling TCR beta VDJ and CDR3. TCRdb ran MiXCR on the reads and lists one entry per CDR3 protein. Of some 200,000 distinct CDR3 sequences listed, approximately 35% are singletons. This clonotype was observed at least ten times. The sequence derives from a human donor in good health, serving as a control. The sequencing sample was made of sorted CD4+, CD8+, or CD8+CD57+ T cells (not recorded which) from PBMCs. This chain joins TRBV9 and TRBJ2-1; perhaps D is TRBD1 or TRBD2 (5 bases each). The CDR3 is CASSVDSGTSNEQFF. Written as DNA, the CDR3 is TGTGCCAGCAGCGTAGATTCAGGGACGAGCAATGAGCAGTTCTTC.